These T cell receptor beta chains were read from a single sample in a study of blood T cell repertoires in COVID-19. Here immunoSEQ multiplex PCR was the method, and the copy in TCRdb shows in-frame clones only, minus some. Seen here are approximately 50,000 clones, 90% observed once, and the top ten hold around 3.1%. The sample taken for sequencing was peripheral blood. The receptors originated from a human donor in a cohort sampled during active COVID-19. Both conserved end residues are part of each CDR3. The D gene is left open where the match is weak. The listing skips clone size in some rows; elsewhere it reads once, few, many or a size class.

V gene: TRBV6-5; D gene: NA; J gene: TRBJ1-5; clone size: NA; CDR3 DNA: TGTGCCAGCAGCTCGGCAGGGCTCGGTCAGCCCCAGCATTTT; CDR3 protein: CASSSAGLGQPQHF
V gene: TRBV10-3; D gene: TRBD1; J gene: TRBJ2-7; clone size: NA; CDR3 DNA: TGTGCCATCAGGGACAGGGGGATCTACGAGCAGTACTTC; CDR3 protein: CAIRDRGIYEQYF
V gene: TRBV10-3; D gene: TRBD1; J gene: TRBJ2-5; clone size: NA; CDR3 DNA: TGTGCCATCAGTGCGGGACAGGAAGAGACCCAGTACTTC; CDR3 protein: CAISAGQEETQYF
V gene: TRBV27; D gene: NA; J gene: TRBJ1-1; clone size: NA; CDR3 DNA: TGTGCCAGCAGTTTATACGGGGGGGGAGTCACTGAAGCTTTCTTT; CDR3 protein: CASSLYGGGVTEAFF
V gene: TRBV20-1; D gene: NA; J gene: TRBJ2-5; clone size: NA; CDR3 DNA: TGCAGTGCTACGGACCAAGAGACCCAGTACTTC; CDR3 protein: CSATDQETQYF
V gene: TRBV6-5; D gene: TRBD1; J gene: TRBJ1-1; clone size: NA; CDR3 DNA: TGTGCCAGCAGAGCGGGACAGGCGAACACTGAAGCTTTCTTT; CDR3 protein: CASRAGQANTEAFF
V gene: TRBV27; D gene: NA; J gene: TRBJ2-4; clone size: NA; CDR3 DNA: TGTGCCAGCAGTTTATCGAGAGCGGGCGCTCGAAACATTCAGTACTTC; CDR3 protein: CASSLSRAGARNIQYF
V gene: TRBV5-1; D gene: TRBD2; J gene: TRBJ2-3; clone size: NA; CDR3 DNA: TGCGCCAGCAGCTCCGGGACTAGCGGGGGCACTCGAACAGATACGCAGTATTTT; CDR3 protein: CASSSGTSGGTRTDTQYF
V gene: TRBV27; D gene: NA; J gene: TRBJ2-7; clone size: NA; CDR3 DNA: TGTGCCAGCAGTTCCGGGACAACCTACGAGCAGTACTTC; CDR3 protein: CASSSGTTYEQYF
V gene: TRBV14; D gene: TRBD2; J gene: TRBJ2-3; clone size: NA; CDR3 DNA: TGTGCCAGCAGCCACCACTTCCGGGGGGGGTTGGAAAGCACAGATACGCAGTATTTT; CDR3 protein: CASSHHFRGGLESTDTQYF
V gene: TRBV28; D gene: TRBD1; J gene: TRBJ2-5; clone size: NA; CDR3 DNA: TGTGCCAGCAGTTTTTTTGGGGACAGGGAAGAGACCCAGTACTTC; CDR3 protein: CASSFFGDREETQYF
V gene: TRBV7-2; D gene: NA; J gene: TRBJ2-6; clone size: NA; CDR3 DNA: TGTGCCAGCACTCGCGAGGTTGGCCCCTCGGCCAACGTCCTGACTTTC; CDR3 protein: CASTREVGPSANVLTF
V gene: TRBV6-6; D gene: NA; J gene: TRBJ1-5; clone size: few; CDR3 DNA: TGTGCCAGCAGTTACTCGAAGGGGGAAAATCAGCCCCAGCATTTT; CDR3 protein: CASSYSKGENQPQHF
V gene: TRBV30; D gene: NA; J gene: TRBJ1-1; clone size: NA; CDR3 DNA: TGTGCCTGGCGGGAGGGGACTGAAGCTTTCTTT; CDR3 protein: CAWREGTEAFF
V gene: TRBV28; D gene: NA; J gene: TRBJ1-1; clone size: NA; CDR3 DNA: TGTGCCAGCAGTTCCCCGGGACAGAACACTGAAGCTTTCTTT; CDR3 protein: CASSSPGQNTEAFF
V gene: TRBV19; D gene: NA; J gene: TRBJ2-5; clone size: NA; CDR3 DNA: TGTGCCAGTAGTACTTCAGAGACCCAGTACTTC; CDR3 protein: CASSTSETQYF
V gene: TRBV10-3; D gene: TRBD2; J gene: TRBJ2-5; clone size: NA; CDR3 DNA: TGTGCCATCCGCCGGGAGGGAGAGACCCAGTACTTC; CDR3 protein: CAIRREGETQYF
V gene: TRBV5-5; D gene: TRBD2; J gene: TRBJ2-2; clone size: NA; CDR3 DNA: TGTGCCAGCAGCTTGGGGCTAGCGGGGGGCCCGAACACCGGGGAGCTGTTTTTT; CDR3 protein: CASSLGLAGGPNTGELFF
V gene: TRBV9; D gene: TRBD2; J gene: TRBJ2-1; clone size: NA; CDR3 DNA: TGTGCCAGCAGCGTAACCCCTTCTTTAGCGGGAGGGCCCCCGACCCACCACTCCTACAATGAGCAGTTCTTC; CDR3 protein: CASSVTPSLAGGPPTHHSYNEQFF
V gene: TRBV7-6; D gene: NA; J gene: TRBJ1-6; clone size: NA; CDR3 DNA: TGTGCCAGCAGCAAAAATCCCCTAGAGGGACATCATAATTCACCCCTCCACTTT; CDR3 protein: CASSKNPLEGHHNSPLHF
V gene: TRBV6-5; D gene: TRBD1; J gene: TRBJ1-2; clone size: NA; CDR3 DNA: TGTGCCAGCAGTACCTGGACAGGGACTCAAGATGGCTACACCTTC; CDR3 protein: CASSTWTGTQDGYTF
V gene: TRBV4-1; D gene: NA; J gene: TRBJ2-5; clone size: NA; CDR3 DNA: TGCGCCAGCAGCCAAGGAGTGACAGGTCAAGAGACCCAGTACTTC; CDR3 protein: CASSQGVTGQETQYF
V gene: TRBV3-1/TRBV3-2; D gene: NA; J gene: TRBJ2-7; clone size: NA; CDR3 DNA: TGTGCCAGCAGCCAAGACAGGGCCGAGCAGTACTTC; CDR3 protein: CASSQDRAEQYF
V gene: TRBV4-1; D gene: NA; J gene: TRBJ1-2; clone size: NA; CDR3 DNA: TGCGCCAGCAGCCGCCCAGGGCCAGGCTACACCTTC; CDR3 protein: CASSRPGPGYTF
V gene: TRBV30; D gene: TRBD2; J gene: TRBJ2-7; clone size: NA; CDR3 DNA: TGTGCCTGGAGTTCCGGGGGGGACATTTTCAAGCAGTACTTC; CDR3 protein: CAWSSGGDIFKQYF
V gene: TRBV6-6; D gene: NA; J gene: TRBJ1-5; clone size: NA; CDR3 DNA: TGTGCCAGCAGTTACGGCGGACAGAACAATCAGCCCCAGCATTTT; CDR3 protein: CASSYGGQNNQPQHF
V gene: TRBV3-1/TRBV3-2; D gene: TRBD2; J gene: TRBJ2-5; clone size: NA; CDR3 DNA: TGTGCCAGCAGCCACACTAGCGGACAAGAGACCCAGTACTTC; CDR3 protein: CASSHTSGQETQYF